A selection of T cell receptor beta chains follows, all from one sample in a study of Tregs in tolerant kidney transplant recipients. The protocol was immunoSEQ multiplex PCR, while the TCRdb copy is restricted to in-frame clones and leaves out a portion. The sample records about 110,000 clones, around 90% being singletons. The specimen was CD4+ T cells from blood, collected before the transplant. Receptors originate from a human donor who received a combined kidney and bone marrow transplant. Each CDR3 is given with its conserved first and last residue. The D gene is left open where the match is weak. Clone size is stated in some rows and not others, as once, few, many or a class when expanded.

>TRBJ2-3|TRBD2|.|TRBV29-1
CSVEASGIGDTQYF
TGCAGCGTTGAGGCTAGCGGGATTGGAGATACGCAGTATTTT
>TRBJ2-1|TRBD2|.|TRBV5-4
CASSWPGASGGHNEQFF
TGTGCCAGCAGCTGGCCCGGGGCTAGCGGGGGGCATAATGAGCAGTTCTTC
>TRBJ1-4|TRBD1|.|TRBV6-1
CASRLGQGGEKLFF
TGTGCCAGCAGACTGGGACAGGGAGGGGAAAAACTGTTTTTT
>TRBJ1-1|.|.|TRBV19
CASTPQGWDTEAFF
TGTGCCAGTACCCCACAGGGATGGGACACTGAAGCTTTCTTT
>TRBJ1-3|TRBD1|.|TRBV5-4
CASSFGSQGVSGNTIYF
TGTGCCAGCAGCTTTGGGTCCCAGGGGGTATCAGGAAACACCATATATTTT
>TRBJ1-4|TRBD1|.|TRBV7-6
CASSLKRRTGALGNEKLFF
TGTGCCAGCAGCTTAAAACGGAGGACAGGCGCTTTAGGGAATGAAAAACTGTTTTTT
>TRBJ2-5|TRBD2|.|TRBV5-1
CASSLYLRGGETQYF
TGCGCCAGCAGCTTATATTTGCGGGGGGGAGAGACCCAGTACTTC
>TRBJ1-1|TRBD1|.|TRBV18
CASSPGKGAATEAFF
TGTGCCAGCTCGCCAGGGAAGGGGGCGGCCACTGAAGCTTTCTTT
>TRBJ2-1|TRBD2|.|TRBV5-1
CASSLATSGFLGEQFF
TGCGCCAGCAGCTTGGCGACTAGCGGGTTTCTTGGTGAGCAGTTCTTC
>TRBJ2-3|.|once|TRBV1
CTWQEGHRDQDTQYF
TGCACCTGGCAAGAGGGACACCGCGACCAAGATACGCAGTATTTT
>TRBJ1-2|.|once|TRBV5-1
CASSLVGVNYGYTF
TGCGCCAGCAGCTTGGTTGGAGTTAACTATGGCTACACCTTC
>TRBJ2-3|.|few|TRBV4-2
CASSQGGVTDTQYF
TGTGCCAGCAGCCAAGGCGGGGTCACAGATACGCAGTATTTT